The source of this TCR beta chain is a study of blood T cells in healthy people across ages. Donors ranged from 6 to 90 years old and were healthy Caucasians in Russia. PBMCs numbering at least 6.5 million were isolated per sample. Overall study results and limits: A strong correlation was seen between TCR beta diversity and naive T cell percentage. The donors' CMV status was not determined, possibly confounding changes in expanded clonotypes.

Germline CDR1 LGHDT, CDR2 YNNKEL (reference sequence). The ends were cut back, 2 bases at V and 0 bases at J, with 11 bases in the middle. The CDR3 is 15 amino acids. PCR was performed a second time for 7 to 11 cycles using a sample-barcoded 5' primer and a J-beta primer mix. TCRdb processed the 5' RACE reads anew with MiXCR; each CDR3 protein has one entry. The table has almost 800,000 distinct CDR3 sequences, about three fifths seen once; the top ten hold roughly 22%. With regard to this clonotype: The antigen remains undetermined.

This chain uses TRBV3-1 with TRBJ2-7, with no clear D. Sequenced input: blood. This TCR came from a man aged 30 to 39 in good health. As DNA, the CDR3 is TGTGCCAGCAGCCAATTTAGGACCACCTCCTACGAGCAGTACTTC. It specifies CASSQFRTTSYEQYF.